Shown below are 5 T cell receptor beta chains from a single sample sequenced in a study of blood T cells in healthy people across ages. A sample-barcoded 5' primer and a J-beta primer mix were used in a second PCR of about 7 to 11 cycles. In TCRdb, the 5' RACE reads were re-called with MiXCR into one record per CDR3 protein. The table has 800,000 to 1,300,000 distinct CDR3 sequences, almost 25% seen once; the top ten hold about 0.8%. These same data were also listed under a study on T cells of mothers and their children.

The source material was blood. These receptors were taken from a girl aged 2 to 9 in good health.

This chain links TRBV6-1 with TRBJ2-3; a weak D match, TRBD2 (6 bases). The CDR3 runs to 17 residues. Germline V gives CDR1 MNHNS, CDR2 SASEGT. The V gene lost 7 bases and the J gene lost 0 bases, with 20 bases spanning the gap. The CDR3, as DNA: TGTGCCAGCACCGTCACCGGGGGTGGGAGAAGCACAGATACGCAGTATTTT. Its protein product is CASTVTGGGRSTDTQYF.

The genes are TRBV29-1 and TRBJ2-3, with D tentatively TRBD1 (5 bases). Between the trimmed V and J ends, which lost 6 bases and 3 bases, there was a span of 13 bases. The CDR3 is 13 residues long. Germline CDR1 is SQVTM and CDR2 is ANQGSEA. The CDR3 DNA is TGCAGCGTCGCGACAGTCCTAACAGATACGCAGTATTTT. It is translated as CSVATVLTDTQYF.

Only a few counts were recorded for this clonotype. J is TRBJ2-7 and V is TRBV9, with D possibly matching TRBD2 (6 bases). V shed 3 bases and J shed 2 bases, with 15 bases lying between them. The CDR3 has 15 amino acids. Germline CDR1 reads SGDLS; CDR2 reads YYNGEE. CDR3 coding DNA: TGTGCCAGCAGCGGCGGGCGGGATTTACCCTACGAGCAGTACTTC. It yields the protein CASSGGRDLPYEQYF.

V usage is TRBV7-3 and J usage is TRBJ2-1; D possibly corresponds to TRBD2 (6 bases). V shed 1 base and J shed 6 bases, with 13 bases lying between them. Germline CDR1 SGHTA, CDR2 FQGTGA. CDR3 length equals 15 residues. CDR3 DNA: TGTGCCAGCAGCTTAAGGAGCGGGCCAGGCAATGAGCAGTTCTTC. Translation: CASSLRSGPGNEQFF.

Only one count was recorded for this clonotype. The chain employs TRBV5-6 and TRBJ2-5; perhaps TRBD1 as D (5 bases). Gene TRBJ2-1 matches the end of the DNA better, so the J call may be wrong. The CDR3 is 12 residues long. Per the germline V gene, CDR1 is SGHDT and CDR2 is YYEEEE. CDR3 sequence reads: CASSSSRVEQFF. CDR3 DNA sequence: TGTGCCAGCAGCAGCTCCAGGGTTGAGCAGTTCTTC.